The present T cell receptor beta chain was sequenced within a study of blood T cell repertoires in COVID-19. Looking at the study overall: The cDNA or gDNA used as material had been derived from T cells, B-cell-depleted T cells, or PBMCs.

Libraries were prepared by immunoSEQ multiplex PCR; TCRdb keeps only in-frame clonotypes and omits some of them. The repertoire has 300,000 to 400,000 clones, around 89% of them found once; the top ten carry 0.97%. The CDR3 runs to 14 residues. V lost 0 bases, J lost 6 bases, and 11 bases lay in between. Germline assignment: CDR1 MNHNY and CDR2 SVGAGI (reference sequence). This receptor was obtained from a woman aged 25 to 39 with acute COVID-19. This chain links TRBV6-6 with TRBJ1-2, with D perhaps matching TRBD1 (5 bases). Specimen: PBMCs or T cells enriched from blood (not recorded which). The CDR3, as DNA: TGTGCCAGCAGTTACTCGAGCAGGGCGGATGGCTACACCTTC. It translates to CASSYSSRADGYTF.